This TCR beta chain was profiled in a study of CD8 T cells in Susac syndrome (dated by TCRdb to between 2018 and 2021). Regarding the research as a whole: Among the Susac syndrome patients who were sequenced, clinically active disease was present in six and clinical remission was observed in eight. At the time of blood withdrawal, Susac syndrome patients were either therapy-naive, taking corticosteroids (with some also receiving IVIg), or on IVIg alone. Whether CD8+ T cell activation and differentiation in Susac syndrome was antigen driven was tested using repertoire sequencing. Overall study outcomes, separate from this receptor: In patients with Susac syndrome, the CD4+ T cell repertoire showed no detectable clonal expansion. The study acknowledged that relatively few individuals were included in the TCR sequencing and HLA analysis.

Peripheral blood CD8+ and CD4+ T cells from healthy donors, Susac syndrome patients and multiple sclerosis patients were profiled by high-throughput TCR beta sequencing. The Susac syndrome patients fulfilled recently defined diagnostic criteria for either definite or probable disease. Bulk CD8+ and CD4+ T cells were purified by magnetic negative isolation, while CD8+ TEMRA cells were enriched using FACS. Blood was collected in EDTA tubes and processed within 24 hours, with PBMCs isolated through density gradient centrifugation. PBMCs intended for TCR sequencing were frozen in liquid nitrogen and were later thawed in a 37 degrees C water bath. The sorted or isolated CD4+, CD8+ and CD8+ TEMRA cells reached a purity of at least 90%. The trim is 7 bases for V and 1 base for J, with a gap of 16 bases between the germline ends. Via the germline V gene, CDR1 is SQVTM and CDR2 ANQGSEA. The CDR3 measures 14 amino acids from cysteine to phenylalanine. Only the CDR3 DNA is retained, 42 bases long and in frame from the first base.

RNA was extracted using the RNeasy kit, and roughly 0.5 to 1 ug of the RNA was reverse transcribed with random hexamers. The immunoSEQ multiplex PCR assay, covering 54 Vbeta and 13 Jbeta segments, was used to amplify TCR beta CDR3 regions. PCR amplification bias was corrected by using a synthetic template baseline for primer optimization and computational correction. The source study handled its data this way. Only productive sequences were kept, with reads annotated to V, D and J genes according to IMGT and analyzed in immunoSEQ Analyzer. Clonality was computed as one minus Shannon entropy normalized by log2 of the number of productive unique sequences. Public and private clones were assessed among the 100 most prevalent clones of each patient and control. Clones were defined as Susac-specific when absent from the healthy and MS cohorts, from fewer than 1,200 published viral clones and from other ImmuneACCESS disease sequences. TCRdb reworked the public reads: Q25 trimming with fastp, MiXCR clone assembly, productive beta chains retained. Identical CDR3 protein sequences are pooled into one entry, listed with their most common genes and DNA. The V and J calls here are based on TCRdb, not the publication. The sample table contains roughly 160,000 distinct CDR3 sequences; only one count was recorded for roughly 95% of them. The ten most abundant clones make up around 0.12% of the sample.

With respect to this clonotype: The antigen it recognizes is unknown. No base qualities exist here, and no much larger clone lies one base off it.

The rearrangement combines TRBV29-1 with TRBJ1-1; TRBD1 is a possible D gene, resting on 6 matching bases. Input material: CD4+ T cells from PBMCs. This receptor was identified in a human donor with Susac syndrome. The CDR3 in this case is CSARSETGNTEAFF. The DNA is TGCAGCGCCCGATCCGAGACAGGGAACACTGAAGCTTTCTTT.